This record covers a single TCR beta chain. The antigen it binds to is not known. The record has no base qualities; no much larger clone is one base away. Enrolling through a virtual design, the prospective study's participants ranged in age from roughly 18 to 95 years and lived across about two dozen United States geographic areas. To assign participants to cohorts, the prospective study relied on clinical history that participants themselves reported in a screening survey and a study questionnaire. Each participant in the prospective study had whole blood, serum and a nasopharyngeal or oropharyngeal swab collected by mobile phlebotomists. Participants in the prospective study had the option to provide additional blood draws and questionnaires over an approximately 2-month period. Before DNA extraction, prospective study blood samples were shipped either frozen or at room temperature. This entry belongs to a study of blood T cell repertoires in COVID-19 (dated by TCRdb to about 2020). A note on the overall study: Samples from collaborators originated in the United States, Italy and Spain and spanned both the acute and convalescent phases of COVID-19. Where available, HLA class I and class II types were taken from metadata supplied by the sample provider and were not determined by assay-based typing. The repertoires were released in a freely available public database meant as a resource for research on the immune response to SARS-CoV-2. The material from the prospective study consisted of cDNA or gDNA derived from T cells, B-cell-depleted T cells, or PBMCs. The dataset comprised deeply sampled blood TCRbeta repertoires from subjects exposed to, actively infected with, or recovered from COVID-19. A de-identified subject ID, COVID-19 status, age in years and sex were almost always included in the sample metadata. The samples were drawn from the first 160 participants of the ongoing ImmuneRACE study and from 1,254 subjects provided by 6 global collaborators.

Study-wide findings and limitations: The amount of clinical and demographic metadata varied by source and participant and was provided uncurated.

For CDR1 and CDR2, the germline V gene lists WSHSY and SAAADI. The cysteine opens and the phenylalanine closes a CDR3 of 18 amino acids. The read is trimmed to its CDR3 DNA, 54 bases read in frame from base 1. V is pruned by 0 bases and J by 6 bases, leaving 12 bases of the junction without a gene match. TCRbeta CDR3 regions were amplified from genomic DNA by means of the immunoSEQ Assay, a bias-controlled multiplex PCR. The published analysis was carried out like this. The number of nucleated cells in each sample was estimated from the amplification of reference gene primers within the assay. To quantify the absolute abundance of each unique TCRbeta CDR3 rearrangement, sequence reads were collapsed and filtered. Productive Simpson clonality was computed per sample as the square root of Simpson's diversity index over productive rearrangements. This immuneACCESS table, as held by TCRdb, lists in-frame sequences with V and J called but not all clones. Of the missing ones, under half trace to an unresolved V gene in checked studies; the others have no known cause. Clone size and V and J calls were adopted from that table, with D and trimming inferred from the DNA. The sample table records about 220,000 clones; 86% of these occur just once. Over 3% of the sample is held by the ten biggest clonotypes.

The sequence is built from TRBV10-2 and TRBJ1-5; 9 central nucleotides agree with TRBD1. This TCR was sampled from a woman aged 40 to 50 with acute COVID-19. The sequenced sample was PBMCs or T cells enriched from blood (not recorded which). Here is the DNA: TGCGCCAGCAGTGAGTCTCCCCGGGGGACAGGGTTCGGTCAGCCCCAGCATTTT. Its translation reads: CASSESPRGTGFGQPQHF.